These T cell receptor beta chains were read from a single sample in a study of blood T cell repertoires in COVID-19. The protocol was immunoSEQ multiplex PCR, while the TCRdb copy is restricted to in-frame clones and leaves out a portion. The sample has about 410,000 clones, 75% to 90% seen once. Input material: peripheral blood. These receptors were obtained from a woman in her thirties or forties with COVID-19, enrolled during active disease. Both conserved end residues are part of each CDR3. D genes are given only for firm matches. Expanded clones are given a class, and other clones once, few, many or no size at all.

TRBV12-2,-,TRBJ2-7,few,TGTGCAAGTCGCTTAGACCACGGGTCCCTAAAAAAAACTATGGTCTACGAGCAGTACTTC,CASRLDHGSLKKTMVYEQYF
TRBV5-5,-,TRBJ1-1,once,TGTGCCAGCAGCTGGTTGGAGGACACTGAAGCTTTCTTT,CASSWLEDTEAFF
TRBV19,-,TRBJ2-6,-,TGTGCCAGTAGTATAGGGTACACTGGGGCCAACGTCCTGACTTTC,CASSIGYTGANVLTF
TRBV7-9,-,TRBJ1-4,once,TGTGCCAGCAGCCCCAAACAGGGCGCTAATGAAAAACTGTTTTTT,CASSPKQGANEKLFF
TRBV4-1,TRBD1,TRBJ1-4,-,TGCGCCAGCAGCCAGCGGGGACAGAGTAATGAAAAACTGTTTTTT,CASSQRGQSNEKLFF
TRBV4-2,-,TRBJ2-3,-,TGTGCCAGCAGCCAAGAGCAAGGGGGGGGCACAGATACGCAGTATTTT,CASSQEQGGGTDTQYF
TRBV6-2/TRBV6-3,TRBD1,TRBJ2-5,-,TGTGCCAGCAGTGTCAAACGGACAGGCCAAGAGACCCAGTACTTC,CASSVKRTGQETQYF
TRBV19,TRBD1,TRBJ1-1,-,TGTGCCAGTAGTATCCTTCATAGCCCAGGGGGCACTGAAGCTTTCTTT,CASSILHSPGGTEAFF
TRBV19,-,TRBJ1-5,-,TGTGCCAGTAGTATTGGTGGGCAGGGAATAGTTCAGCCCCAGCATTTT,CASSIGGQGIVQPQHF
TRBV2,TRBD2,TRBJ2-3,-,TGTGCCAGCAGTGATTCTAGCGGGTGGGGCACAGATACGCAGTATTTT,CASSDSSGWGTDTQYF
TRBV4-1,-,TRBJ2-5,-,TGCGCCAGCAGCCAAGAGGGCAGGGGTCGGGAGACCCAGTACTTC,CASSQEGRGRETQYF
TRBV27,TRBD2,TRBJ2-1,-,TGTGCCAGCAGTTTATCAGCGGGAGCAGCCTACAATGAGCAGTTCTTC,CASSLSAGAAYNEQFF
TRBV28,-,TRBJ1-4,-,TGTGCCAGCAGTCCTCCGGGGGGGCGGGGCGAAAAACTGTTTTTT,CASSPPGGRGEKLFF
TRBV4-1,-,TRBJ1-2,-,TGCGCCAGCAGCCATCCGGGATCTAACTATGGCTACACCTTC,CASSHPGSNYGYTF
TRBV27,TRBD1,TRBJ2-6,-,TGTGCCAGCGCTTTAGTCGGGACAGTCGGGGCCAACGTCCTGACTTTC,CASALVGTVGANVLTF
TRBV6-2/TRBV6-3,-,TRBJ2-3,-,TGTGCCAGCAGTTACGGGCAGGGCTGGGCAGATACGCAGTATTTT,CASSYGQGWADTQYF
TRBV28,TRBD1,TRBJ1-5,-,TGTGCCAGCAGTTTATCAGGGGGAACTCAGCCCCAGCATTTT,CASSLSGGTQPQHF
TRBV9,-,TRBJ1-4,-,TGTGCCAGCAGCGTAGGGGGGGACGGTGATAAACTGTTTTTT,CASSVGGDGDKLFF
TRBV27,TRBD2,TRBJ2-7,-,TGTGCCAGCAGTTCGTCAAGCGGGACGATTCTGTACGAGCAGTACTTC,CASSSSSGTILYEQYF
TRBV29-1,TRBD2,TRBJ2-2,-,TGCAGCCCCCTTTATGGACTAGCGGACCGGAGGGGAATCACCGGGGAGCTGTTTTTT,CSPLYGLADRRGITGELFF
TRBV28,-,TRBJ1-1,-,TGTGCCAGCAGTTTTAATGAGGTATCGAGCACTGAAGCTTTCTTT,CASSFNEVSSTEAFF
TRBV7-2,TRBD2,TRBJ2-1,-,TGTGCCAGCAGCGTTTCGTCTACCGGGACTAGGTATGAGCAGTTCTTC,CASSVSSTGTRYEQFF
TRBV30,-,TRBJ2-1,-,TGTGCCTGTAAAAAGGACAGCGATGAGCAGTTCTTC,CACKKDSDEQFF
TRBV7-6,-,TRBJ1-1,-,TGTGCCAGCAGCCCGAGAACAGGGACGAACACTGAAGCTTTCTTT,CASSPRTGTNTEAFF
TRBV19,TRBD2,TRBJ2-7,-,TGTGCCAGTAGTGAGGGACTAGCGTCCTACGAGCAGTACTTC,CASSEGLASYEQYF
TRBV7-2,TRBD2,TRBJ2-7,-,TGTGCCAGCAGCCCAAGGACTAGCGGGACCTACGAGCAGTACTTC,CASSPRTSGTYEQYF
TRBV25-1,-,TRBJ2-7,-,TGTGCCAGCAGTGCCTACAGCTACGAGCAGTACTTC,CASSAYSYEQYF
TRBV27,TRBD1,TRBJ2-7,-,TGTGCCAGCTCATCCGGGACAGGGGGCGTTTACGAGCAGTACTTC,CASSSGTGGVYEQYF
TRBV27,TRBD1,TRBJ2-1,-,TGTGCCAGCAGTTGGACAGGGGGAAATGAGCAGTTCTTC,CASSWTGGNEQFF
TRBV7-2,TRBD1,TRBJ1-5,-,TGTGCCAGCAGCTTTCGACAGGGGGATCAGCCCCAGCATTTT,CASSFRQGDQPQHF
TRBV7-2,-,TRBJ1-1,-,TGTGCCAGCAGCTTAGCAACGGGTGATCTGCGAGCTTTCTTT,CASSLATGDLRAFF
TRBV13,-,TRBJ2-7,-,TGTGCCAGCAGCTTCGACAGGCTCTCCTACGAGCAGTACTTC,CASSFDRLSYEQYF
TRBV28,TRBD1,TRBJ2-7,-,TGTGCCAGCAGGGGACAGGGTGGTAACGAGCAGTACTTC,CASRGQGGNEQYF
TRBV27,-,TRBJ1-5,-,TGTGCCAGTGGGAGGGTGAACGGCGATCAGCCCCAGCATTTT,CASGRVNGDQPQHF
TRBV9,-,TRBJ1-6,-,TGTGCCAGCAGCCGCGGCGGGGTTTCACCCCTCCACTTT,CASSRGGVSPLHF
TRBV21-1,-,TRBJ1-2,-,TGTGCCAGCAGCGGAGAACAGGGGCGGGGCTATGGCTACACCTTC,CASSGEQGRGYGYTF
TRBV7-9,TRBD2,TRBJ2-7,once,TGTGCCAGCAGCCCGTTGCGGGAGTTCTCCTACGAGCAGTACTTC,CASSPLREFSYEQYF
TRBV7-2,-,TRBJ1-1,-,TGTGCCAGCAGCCCTACGGGGTGGGGCACTGAAGCTTTCTTT,CASSPTGWGTEAFF